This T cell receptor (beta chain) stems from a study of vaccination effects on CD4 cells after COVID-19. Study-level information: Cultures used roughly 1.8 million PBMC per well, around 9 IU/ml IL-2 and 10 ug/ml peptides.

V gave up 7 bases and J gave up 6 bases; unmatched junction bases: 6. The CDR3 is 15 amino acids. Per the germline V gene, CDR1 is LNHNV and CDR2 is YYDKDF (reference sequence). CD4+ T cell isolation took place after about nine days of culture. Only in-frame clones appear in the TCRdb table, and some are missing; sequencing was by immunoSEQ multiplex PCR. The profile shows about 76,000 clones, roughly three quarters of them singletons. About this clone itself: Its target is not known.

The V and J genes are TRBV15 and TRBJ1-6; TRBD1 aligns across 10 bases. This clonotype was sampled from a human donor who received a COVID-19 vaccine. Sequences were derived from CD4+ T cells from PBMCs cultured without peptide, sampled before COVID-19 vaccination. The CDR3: CATTGRQGANSPLHF. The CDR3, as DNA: TGTGCCACCACGGGGCGACAGGGGGCTAATTCACCCCTCCACTTT.